This record looks at one T cell receptor (beta chain) sequence and its context. The antigen remains undetermined. A second roughly 6 to 11 cycle PCR used barcoded and J-beta primers. Every cDNA molecule bore a tag from a template-switch adaptor containing 12 random nucleotides. MiXCR, applied by TCRdb to the 5' RACE reads, yields one record per CDR3 protein. The sample carries around 1,900,000 distinct CDR3 sequences, 35% to 50% recorded once. The sample originates from a study of blood T cells in healthy people across ages. Researchers collected 9 to 10 milliliters of peripheral blood from every single donor. V was cut by 4 bases and J by 5 bases, with 23 bases left in between. Per the germline V gene, CDR1 is SQVTM and CDR2 is ANQGSEA. This CDR3 spans 16 amino acids. Overall study findings and caveats: Naive T cell percentage showed a strong correlation with the diversity of TCR beta.

The clonotype comes from a human donor in good health. The material sequenced was blood. This chain connects TRBV29-1 to TRBJ2-5, with D unclear. The CDR3: CSVVGGRTNLVETQYF. In DNA, the CDR3 is TGCAGCGTTGTGGGTGGACGGACCAATTTGGTGGAGACCCAGTACTTC.